The rows below give T cell receptor beta chains drawn from one sample of a study of technical replicates of blood from several donors. Only in-frame clones appear in the TCRdb table, and some are missing; sequencing was by immunoSEQ multiplex PCR. The data show some 62,000 clones, about 87% seen once. Input material: PBMCs. The receptors shown here come from a human donor in good health. Some clones in this sample may be carry-over from other donors' samples. Both conserved end residues are part of each CDR3. A D gene is named only where the DNA matches it firmly. Part of the rows lack a size; the others show once, few, many or a class for expanded clones.

v_call	d_call	clone_size	j_call	cdr3_aa	cdr3_nt
TRBV20-1	TRBD1	NA	TRBJ1-2	CSVGQGGGYTF	TGCAGTGTAGGACAGGGAGGTGGCTACACCTTC
TRBV11-1	TRBD1	NA	TRBJ2-7	CASSTSRDRDPSYEQYF	TGTGCCAGCAGCACGTCCCGGGACAGGGACCCCTCCTACGAGCAGTACTTC
TRBV19	TRBD1	NA	TRBJ2-7	CASSIGGGRSYEQYF	TGTGCCAGTAGTATAGGAGGGGGCAGGTCCTACGAGCAGTACTTC
TRBV6-5	NA	NA	TRBJ1-1	CASSPDWNTEAFF	TGTGCCAGCAGCCCCGACTGGAACACTGAAGCTTTCTTT
TRBV27	TRBD2	NA	TRBJ2-7	CASRSPASGTYEQYF	TGTGCCAGCCGCTCCCCAGCTAGCGGAACCTACGAGCAGTACTTC
TRBV5-6	TRBD1	NA	TRBJ1-2	CASSLAATGDYGYTF	TGTGCCAGCAGCTTGGCTGCGACAGGGGACTATGGCTACACCTTC
TRBV11-1	NA	NA	TRBJ1-1	CASSWGDSYPEAFF	TGTGCCAGCAGCTGGGGTGACAGCTACCCTGAAGCTTTCTTT
TRBV30	NA	once	TRBJ2-3	CAWNGGADTQYF	TGTGCCTGGAATGGAGGGGCAGATACGCAGTATTTT
TRBV19	TRBD2	NA	TRBJ2-7	CASSWAGAYEQYF	TGTGCCAGTAGTTGGGCGGGGGCCTACGAGCAGTACTTC
TRBV18	TRBD2	NA	TRBJ2-7	CASSPPTGTSGTSSYEQYF	TGTGCCAGCTCACCCCCGACCGGGACTAGCGGGACCAGCTCCTACGAGCAGTACTTC
TRBV6-5	NA	NA	TRBJ1-3	CASSSSGGGNTIYF	TGTGCCAGCAGTTCCTCCGGGGGTGGAAACACCATATATTTT
TRBV9	NA	NA	TRBJ2-5	CASSMGPAGALQETQYF	TGTGCCAGCAGCATGGGTCCGGCGGGGGCCCTCCAAGAGACCCAGTACTTC
TRBV4-3	TRBD2	NA	TRBJ2-7	CASSQEWASGYEQYF	TGCGCCAGCAGCCAAGAGTGGGCTAGCGGCTACGAGCAGTACTTC
TRBV4-3	NA	NA	TRBJ2-3	CASSRQAGDTQYF	TGCGCCAGCAGCCGACAAGCGGGAGATACGCAGTATTTT
TRBV7-9	TRBD2	NA	TRBJ2-6	CASSFLAGVLSGANVLTF	TGTGCCAGCAGCTTCTTAGCGGGGGTCCTCTCTGGGGCCAACGTCCTGACTTTC
TRBV27	NA	NA	TRBJ2-5	CASRELDSQETQYF	TGTGCCAGCAGGGAACTGGACAGTCAAGAGACCCAGTACTTC
TRBV6-5	NA	NA	TRBJ1-2	CASSYSIRGAGGGYTF	TGTGCCAGCAGTTACTCGATTCGCGGGGCCGGTGGTGGCTACACCTTC
TRBV12-5	NA	NA	TRBJ2-7	CASGLKVWRYEQYF	TGTGCTAGTGGTTTAAAGGTCTGGAGGTACGAGCAGTACTTC
TRBV5-1	TRBD1	NA	TRBJ2-7	CASSLGTGGEQYF	TGCGCCAGCAGCTTGGGAACAGGGGGCGAGCAGTACTTC
TRBV9	NA	NA	TRBJ2-1	CASSVGAAGAPGYNEQFF	TGTGCCAGCAGCGTAGGTGCTGCGGGGGCCCCCGGGTACAATGAGCAGTTCTTC
TRBV7-6	NA	NA	TRBJ2-5	CASSSVLTQETQYF	TGTGCCAGCAGCTCGGTCTTGACACAAGAGACCCAGTACTTC
TRBV11-3	NA	NA	TRBJ2-3	CASSLLFTDTQYF	TGTGCCAGCAGCTTACTTTTCACAGATACGCAGTATTTT
TRBV7-9	NA	NA	TRBJ2-7	CASSPRFDTGIEQYF	TGTGCCAGCAGCCCTAGGTTTGACACAGGGATCGAGCAGTACTTC
TRBV2	TRBD1	NA	TRBJ1-3	CASSGQGAPGNTIYF	TGTGCCAGCAGTGGACAGGGGGCGCCTGGAAACACCATATATTTT
TRBV4-3	TRBD1	NA	TRBJ2-4	CASSQVKGARGNIQYF	TGCGCCAGCAGCCAAGTAAAGGGGGCGCGTGGAAACATTCAGTACTTC
TRBV5-1	TRBD1	NA	TRBJ1-1	CASSPGDRGNTEAFF	TGCGCCAGCAGCCCCGGGGACAGGGGGAACACTGAAGCTTTCTTT
TRBV5-4	NA	few	TRBJ1-1	CASSKSGVSNTEAFF	TGTGCCAGCAGCAAATCAGGGGTTTCGAACACTGAAGCTTTCTTT
TRBV6-4	NA	NA	TRBJ2-1	CASSGGVGEQFF	TGTGCCAGCAGTGGGGGAGTGGGTGAGCAGTTCTTC
TRBV23-1	NA	NA	TRBJ1-1	CASSQIGRNTEAFF	TGCGCCAGCAGTCAAATAGGGAGGAACACTGAAGCTTTCTTT
TRBV7-8	NA	NA	TRBJ2-7	CASSLALRVYEQYF	TGTGCCAGCAGCTTAGCGTTGAGGGTGTACGAGCAGTACTTC
TRBV28	TRBD2	NA	TRBJ2-5	CASSLWTSGMVQETQYF	TGTGCCAGCAGTTTATGGACTAGCGGGATGGTCCAAGAGACCCAGTACTTC
TRBV19	NA	NA	TRBJ1-2	CASRNMPGRGYTF	TGTGCCAGTAGAAACATGCCAGGGAGGGGCTACACCTTC
TRBV5-4	TRBD1	NA	TRBJ2-5	CASSATGGIETQYF	TGTGCCAGCAGCGCTACAGGGGGCATTGAGACCCAGTACTTC
TRBV7-9	TRBD1	NA	TRBJ1-1	CASSPRQGARTEAFF	TGTGCCAGCAGCCCTCGACAGGGGGCAAGGACTGAAGCTTTCTTT
TRBV27	NA	NA	TRBJ2-7	CASTFVGGGVPYEQYF	TGTGCCAGCACCTTTGTGGGGGGTGGGGTTCCCTACGAGCAGTACTTC
TRBV13	NA	NA	TRBJ2-2	CASSLGVRGRTRTGELFF	TGTGCCAGCAGCTTAGGGGTCAGGGGTCGGACCCGCACCGGGGAGCTGTTTTTT
TRBV11-2	NA	NA	TRBJ2-1	CASSLNSLNEQFF	TGTGCCAGCAGCTTGAACAGCCTCAATGAGCAGTTCTTC
TRBV10-3	NA	NA	TRBJ1-3	CAISHIGNTIYF	TGTGCCATCAGCCACATCGGAAACACCATATATTTT
TRBV18	NA	NA	TRBJ2-1	CASSPSRNEQFF	TGTGCCAGCTCACCGAGTCGAAATGAGCAGTTCTTC
TRBV10-2	TRBD2	NA	TRBJ2-3	CASSGRSGTDTQYF	TGCGCCAGTAGCGGGAGGTCGGGCACAGATACGCAGTATTTT
TRBV2	NA	NA	TRBJ2-5	CASSEASETQYF	TGTGCCAGCAGTGAAGCCTCGGAGACCCAGTACTTC
TRBV5-6	TRBD1	NA	TRBJ1-4	CASSVGTGGTNEKLFF	TGTGCCAGCAGCGTCGGGACAGGGGGCACTAATGAAAAACTGTTTTTT
TRBV19	TRBD2	NA	TRBJ2-1	CASSLAGGLYNEQFF	TGTGCCAGTAGCCTAGCGGGGGGCCTCTACAATGAGCAGTTCTTC
TRBV5-6	TRBD2	NA	TRBJ2-1	CASSKLSGNEQFF	TGTGCCAGCAGCAAACTTAGCGGGAATGAGCAGTTCTTC
TRBV7-2	TRBD2	NA	TRBJ2-3	CASRDSGGTDTQYF	TGTGCCAGCAGGGATAGCGGGGGCACAGATACGCAGTATTTT
TRBV9	TRBD1	NA	TRBJ2-3	CASSRGPTGSSDTQYF	TGTGCCAGCAGCCGCGGCCCGACAGGGAGCTCAGATACGCAGTATTTT
TRBV7-8	NA	few	TRBJ1-5	CASSLGGHGQPQHF	TGTGCCAGCAGCTTAGGGGGGCACGGTCAGCCCCAGCATTTT
TRBV7-2	NA	NA	TRBJ1-2	CASSLGQGYGYTF	TGTGCCAGCAGCTTGGGGCAGGGCTATGGCTACACCTTC
TRBV15	NA	NA	TRBJ2-1	CATSRDRTGNEQFF	TGTGCCACCAGCAGAGATCGGACTGGGAATGAGCAGTTCTTC
TRBV10-3	TRBD1	NA	TRBJ2-7	CAITRDRGAYEQYF	TGTGCCATCACTCGGGACAGGGGTGCCTACGAGCAGTACTTC
TRBV11-2	TRBD1	NA	TRBJ1-3	CASSSTGTGVNTIYF	TGTGCCAGCAGCTCAACCGGGACAGGGGTGAACACCATATATTTT
TRBV12-5	NA	NA	TRBJ1-1	CASSGVGTEAFF	TGTGCTAGCTCCGGGGTGGGCACTGAAGCTTTCTTT